This paragraph reports one T cell receptor beta chain. Method: immunoSEQ multiplex PCR; TCRdb's copy keeps in-frame clones and lacks some. The data show under 200,000 clones, about 88% seen once. This sample is part of a study of blood T cell repertoires in COVID-19. Across the study: There were acute and convalescent COVID-19 samples, and they came from the United States, Italy and Spain.

V shed 11 bases and J shed 5 bases, with 12 bases lying between them. The germline V gene encodes CDR1 SGHTA and CDR2 FQGNSA. The CDR3 has 11 residues. This chain connects TRBV7-2 to TRBJ1-2, with D possibly being TRBD1 (5 bases). Sequenced input: peripheral blood. The receptor's source is a woman over 75 in a cohort sampled during active or convalescent COVID-19. The CDR3 sequence: CAQWGDYGYTF. Here the CDR3 DNA reads TGTGCCCAATGGGGGGATTATGGCTACACCTTC.